Sequencing of this TCR beta chain was carried out in a study of T cell responses to AZD1222 COVID-19 vaccine. The study's findings and limits: Only 6 or 7 AZD1222 recipients tested seropositive at baseline. Regions left unmutated in variants are reportedly the target of nearly half of spike-specific TCRs.

Method: immunoSEQ multiplex PCR; TCRdb's copy keeps in-frame clones and lacks some. The table lists roughly 80,000 clones, about 93% of them singletons. The CDR3 totals 12 residues. Per germline, CDR1 SGHKS and CDR2 YYEKEE (reference sequence). V was cut by 1 base and J by 3 bases, with 4 bases left in between. As concerns this clone: Its antigen is unidentified.

V and J are TRBV5-5 and TRBJ1-2; unclear D gene. The receptor comes from an adult in good health. This specimen was peripheral blood, taken on day 0 of MenACWY control vaccination. CDR3 sequence reads: CASSLSHYGYTF. CDR3 coding DNA: TGTGCCAGCAGCTTGAGCCACTATGGCTACACCTTC.